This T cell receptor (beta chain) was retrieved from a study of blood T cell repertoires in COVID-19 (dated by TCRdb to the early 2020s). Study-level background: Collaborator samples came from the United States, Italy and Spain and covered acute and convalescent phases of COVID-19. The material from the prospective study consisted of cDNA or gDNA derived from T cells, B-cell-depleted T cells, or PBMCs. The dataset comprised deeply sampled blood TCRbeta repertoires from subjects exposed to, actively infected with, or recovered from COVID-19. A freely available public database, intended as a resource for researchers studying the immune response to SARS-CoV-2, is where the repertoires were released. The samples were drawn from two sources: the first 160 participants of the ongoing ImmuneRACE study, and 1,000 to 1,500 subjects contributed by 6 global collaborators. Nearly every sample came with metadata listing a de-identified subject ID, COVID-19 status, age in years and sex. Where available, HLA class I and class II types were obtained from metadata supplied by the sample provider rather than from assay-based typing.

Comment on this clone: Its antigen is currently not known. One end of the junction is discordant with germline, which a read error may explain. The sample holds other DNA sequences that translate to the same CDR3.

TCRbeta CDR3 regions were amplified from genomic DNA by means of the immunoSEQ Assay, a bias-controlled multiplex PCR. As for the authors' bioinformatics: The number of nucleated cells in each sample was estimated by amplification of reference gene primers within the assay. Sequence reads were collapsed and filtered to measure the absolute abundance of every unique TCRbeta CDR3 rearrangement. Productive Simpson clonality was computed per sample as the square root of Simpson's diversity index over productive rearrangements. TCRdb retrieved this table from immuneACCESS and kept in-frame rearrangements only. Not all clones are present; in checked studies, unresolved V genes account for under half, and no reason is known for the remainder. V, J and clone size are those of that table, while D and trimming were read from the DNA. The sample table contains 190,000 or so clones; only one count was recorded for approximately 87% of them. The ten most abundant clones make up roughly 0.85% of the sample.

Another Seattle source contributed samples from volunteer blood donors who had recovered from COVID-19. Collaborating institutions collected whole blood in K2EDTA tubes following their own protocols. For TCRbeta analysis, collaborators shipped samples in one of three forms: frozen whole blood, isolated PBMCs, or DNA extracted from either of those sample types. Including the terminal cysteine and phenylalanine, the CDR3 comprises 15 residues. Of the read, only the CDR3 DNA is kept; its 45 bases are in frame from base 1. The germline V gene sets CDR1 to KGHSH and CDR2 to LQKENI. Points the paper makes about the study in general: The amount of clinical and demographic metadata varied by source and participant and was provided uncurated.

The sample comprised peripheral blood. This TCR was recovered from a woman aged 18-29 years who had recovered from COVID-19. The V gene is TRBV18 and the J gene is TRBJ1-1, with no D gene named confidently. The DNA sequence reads TGCGCCAGCTCACCACCGTTGACTGGGAACACTGAAGCTTTCTTT. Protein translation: CASSPPLTGNTEAFF.